The entry below describes one TCR beta chain. Its specificity is not known. This sample is drawn from a study of shared clonotypes between healthy human individuals. The study's findings and limits: The study's rarefaction showed incomplete sorted-subset sequencing despite large depth. Tissues were not sampled, only blood, and their repertoires likely differ.

It was roughly 210 ng DNA, 25,000 to 35,000 T cell genomes, that sorted-subset replicate PCRs used. Sequenced by immunoSEQ multiplex PCR; TCRdb stores in-frame clones only, minus some. The data show roughly 1,000,000 clones, with 70% to 80% seen just once and roughly 0.56% held by the top ten. V gave up 3 bases and J gave up 8 bases, with 16 bases separating them. This CDR3 region has 15 residues. From germline, CDR1 is KGHSH and CDR2 LQKENI. The V call is TRBV18, the J call TRBJ1-4; D is unclear. The receptor comes from a man aged 18 to 29 in good health. Some clones in this sample may be carry-over from other donors' samples. The sequencing sample was made of memory CD4+ T cells from PBMCs. Subset of the sample: CD45RA-negative fraction. The chain's CDR3 is CASSPALTTPEKLFF. CDR3 sequence (DNA): TGTGCCAGCTCACCGGCACTCACCACCCCCGAAAAACTGTTTTTT. Using reference TRBV18 and TRBJ1-4 for the parts outside the CDR3, the full variable domain is NAGVMQNPRHLVRRRGQEARLRCSPMKGHSHVYWYRQLPEEGLKFMVYLQKENIIDESGMPKERFSAEFPKEGPSILRIQQVVRGDSAAYFCASSPALTTPEKLFFGSGTQLSVL.